This is a list of T cell receptor beta chains from one sample in a study of control samples from healthy donors and cancer patients. Only in-frame clones appear in the TCRdb table, and some are missing; sequencing was by immunoSEQ multiplex PCR. The data show about 120,000 clones, around 90% seen once. Sequencing was carried out using blood. These receptors originate from a man in his fifties or sixties in good health. The CDR3 runs from the conserved cysteine through the conserved F or W. D genes are given only for firm matches. Expanded clones are given a class, and other clones once, few, many or no size at all.

NA,TRBJ1-5,TRBV28,TRBD1,TGTGCCAGCAGTTGGGTCGCAGGGGGCGGTCAGCCCCAGCATTTT,CASSWVAGGGQPQHF
NA,TRBJ1-1,TRBV29-1,TRBD1,TGCAGCGTTGCCTACGTGGACAGGGGGAGCGGAGCTTTCTTT,CSVAYVDRGSGAFF
NA,TRBJ2-7,TRBV19,NA,TGTGCCAGTAGTATAGACAGCTACGAGCAGTACTTC,CASSIDSYEQYF
NA,TRBJ1-2,TRBV27,TRBD1,TGTGCCAGCAGTCCCAGGACAGGGGAACGGGGCTACACCTTC,CASSPRTGERGYTF
NA,TRBJ2-5,TRBV9,NA,TGTGCCAGCAGCGTAGGAGGGGGGGCCCAGGAGACCCAGTACTTC,CASSVGGGAQETQYF
NA,TRBJ1-4,TRBV19,TRBD1,TGTGCCAGTAGTATCATGGGACAGGGGAGCGAAAAACTGTTTTTT,CASSIMGQGSEKLFF
once,TRBJ2-5,TRBV6-5,TRBD2,TGTGCCAGCAGTTACACGACTAGCGAAGAGACCCAGTACTTC,CASSYTTSEETQYF
NA,TRBJ2-7,TRBV30,NA,TGTGCCTGGTTCCAGGGGTACGAGCAGTACTTC,CAWFQGYEQYF
NA,TRBJ1-3,TRBV9,NA,TGTGCCAGCAGCGTAGCTAACGGGGGGACTGGAAACACCATATATTTT,CASSVANGGTGNTIYF
NA,TRBJ2-2,TRBV11-2,NA,TGTGCCAGCAGCTTAGAGGAGGGGGCGGACGGGGAGCTGTTTTTT,CASSLEEGADGELFF
NA,TRBJ2-1,TRBV6-5,NA,TGTGCCAGCAGTTACATAGGGGAAGGTAGCAATGAGCAGTTCTTC,CASSYIGEGSNEQFF
NA,TRBJ1-3,TRBV5-1,NA,TGCGCCAGCAGCTTGGCCCCAATTACAGGGAACTCTGGAAACACCATATATTTT,CASSLAPITGNSGNTIYF
NA,TRBJ2-5,TRBV4-1,NA,TGCGCCAGCAGCCAAGCCCAGGGTTCGGAGACCCAGTACTTC,CASSQAQGSETQYF
NA,TRBJ2-6,TRBV19,NA,TGTGCCAGTACCACGCGAGCAGGGGAGACCTTCTCTGGGGCCAACGTCCTGACTTTC,CASTTRAGETFSGANVLTF
NA,TRBJ2-1,TRBV9,TRBD1,TGTGCCAGCAGCGTCCGGGACAGGAGTAACAATGAGCAGTTCTTC,CASSVRDRSNNEQFF
NA,TRBJ2-7,TRBV6-6,TRBD1,TGTGCCAGCAGTTACGCGACAGGGGCCGCCGAGCAGTACTTC,CASSYATGAAEQYF
NA,TRBJ1-6,TRBV5-1,NA,TGCGCCAGCAGCTTGGAACGGTATAATTCACCCCTCCACTTT,CASSLERYNSPLHF